Listed here are 14 T cell receptor beta chains from one sample, sequenced in a study of radiotherapy plus CTLA-4 blockade in lung cancer. The assay was immunoSEQ multiplex PCR, and TCRdb's table has in-frame clones only and misses some. This sample carries around 72,000 clones, roughly 80% of them seen once, and the ten largest clones take less than 7.5%. The source material was peripheral blood, sampled from a patient treated with radiotherapy plus ipilimumab. These receptor sequences come from a human donor with non-small cell lung cancer who had a complete response to radiotherapy plus ipilimumab.

The chain is built from TRBV9 and TRBJ1-1; tentatively, D is TRBD1 (6 bases). This CDR3 is built from 13 residues. CDR1 and CDR2 (germline): SGDLS, YYNGEE. Trimming shortened V by 4 bases and J by 6 bases, and 13 bases separated the two germline ends. CDR3: CASSLGGVAEAFF. For the CDR3, the DNA is TGTGCCAGCAGCCTAGGGGGGGTTGCTGAAGCTTTCTTT.

The gene calls are TRBV7-9 and TRBJ2-1; D is unresolved. Germline V CDR1 and CDR2: SEHNR, FQNEAQ (reference sequence). Trimming stripped 1 base from V and 0 bases from J, with 16 bases between. The CDR3 loop spans 18 amino acids. The CDR3 region is CASSLELLRSSSYNEQFF. The CDR3 DNA sequence: TGTGCCAGCAGCTTAGAATTGCTTCGCAGTAGCTCCTACAATGAGCAGTTCTTC. Combining the CDR3 with reference TRBV7-9 and TRBJ2-1 gives the whole variable domain DTGVSQNPRHKITKRGQNVTFRCDPISEHNRLYWYRQTLGQGPEFLTYFQNEAQLEKSRLLSDRFSAERPKGSFSTLEIQRTEQGDSAMYLCASSLELLRSSSYNEQFFGPGTRLTVL.

This clone has more than one count but fewer than ten. V usage is TRBV9 and J usage is TRBJ1-2, with 9 positions matching TRBD1. The CDR3 extends over 13 amino acids. CDR1 is SGDLS, CDR2 YYNGEE, per germline. V shed 4 bases and J 6 bases; nucleotides not matched to a gene: 4. In DNA form, the CDR3 reads TGTGCCAGCAGCCCGACAGGGGGAGATGGCTACACCTTC. Translating gives CASSPTGGDGYTF.

The chain recombines TRBV6-5 with TRBJ1-4; 8 bases are shared with TRBD1. V lost 6 bases, J lost 7 bases, and 7 bases stayed unmatched. The CDR3 is 14 amino acids. Germline-derived CDR1 and CDR2 are MNHEY and SVGAGI. CDR3 in amino acids: CASSIDRGGEKLFF. The DNA of the CDR3 is TGTGCCAGCAGCATCGACAGGGGTGGTGAAAAACTGTTTTTT.

This clone was counted only a few times. The chain uses TRBV5-1 and TRBJ2-5; D is possibly TRBD1 (6 bases). CDR1 SGHRS and CDR2 YFSETQ come from the germline V gene. V gave up 4 bases and J gave up 6 bases, with 16 bases separating them. The CDR3 consists of 14 residues. CDR3 sequence reads: CASSPSTGRQTQYF. In DNA form, the CDR3 reads TGCGCCAGCAGCCCCAGTACAGGGAGACAGACCCAGTACTTC.

The rearrangement uses TRBV29-1 and TRBJ2-2; 15 nucleotides align to TRBD2. V trimming: 6 bases; J trimming: 7 bases; junction bases outside the gene matches: 15. The CDR3 length is 18 residues. Germline values: CDR1 SQVTM, CDR2 ANQGSEA. The CDR3 loop reads CSVSAGTSGRRRGGELFF. CDR3 DNA: TGCAGCGTGTCCGCCGGGACTAGCGGGAGGAGAAGGGGCGGGGAGCTGTTTTTT.

The V and J genes are TRBV19 and TRBJ1-1; D remains ambiguous. V was clipped by 1 base and J by 1 base, with 4 bases between them. In germline, CDR1 is LNHDA, CDR2 SQIVND (reference sequence). The CDR3 has 13 amino acids. DNA of the CDR3: TGTGCCAGTAGTATAGGCTGGAACACTGAAGCTTTCTTT. Its translation is CASSIGWNTEAFF.

V gene TRBV10-3 combines with J gene TRBJ2-1; a weak D match, TRBD1 (6 bases). V was cut by 4 bases and J by 7 bases, with 11 bases left in between. Germline V gene data show CDR1 as ENHRY and CDR2 as SYGVKD. This CDR3 is 13 amino acids long. CDR3 sequence reads: CAISVRDKNEQFF. As DNA, the CDR3 is TGTGCCATCAGTGTGAGGGACAAAAATGAGCAGTTCTTC.

Turning to this clone: Within the sample, other DNA sequences also encode this same CDR3. This chain joins TRBV28 and TRBJ2-1; D not certain. From germline, CDR1 is MDHEN and CDR2 SYDVKM. The CDR3 runs 11 residues. The ends were cut back, 2 bases at V and 7 bases at J, with 3 bases in the middle. DNA of the CDR3: TGTGCCAGCAGTTTAAGGAATGAGCAGTTCTTC. Its translation is CASSLRNEQFF. Variable domain in full (rest from reference TRBV28 and TRBJ2-1): DVKVTQSSRYLVKRTGEKVFLECVQDMDHENMFWYRQDPGLGLRLIYFSYDVKMKEKGDIPEGYSVSREKKERFSLILESASTNQTSMYLCASSLRNEQFFGPGTRLTVL.

V is TRBV6-5 and J is TRBJ2-7; maybe TRBD1 (6 bases). V shed 0 bases and J shed 7 bases, with 13 bases lying between them. The CDR3 is made up of 14 amino acids. Germline CDR1 reads MNHEY; CDR2 reads SVGAGI. CDR3 nucleotides: TGTGCCAGCAGTTACTCGAGGACAGCCCAGGAGCAGTACTTC. Protein: CASSYSRTAQEQYF.

This chain links TRBV15 with TRBJ2-2; D uncertain. V lost 1 base and J lost 8, with 5 bases in between. Germline CDR1 LNHNV, CDR2 YYDKDF (reference sequence). The length of the CDR3 is 12 residues. The CDR3 here is CATSRVPGELFF. The CDR3 region has the DNA TGTGCCACCAGCAGAGTCCCGGGGGAGCTGTTTTTT.

This clone was recorded only once. V is TRBV5-1 and J is TRBJ1-3; D gene ambiguous. The CDR3 has 17 amino acids. Per germline, CDR1 SGHRS and CDR2 YFSETQ. V dropped 0 bases and J dropped 1 base, with 14 bases sitting between them. CDR3 residues: CASSLALGGFSGNTIYF. DNA of the CDR3: TGCGCCAGCAGCTTGGCCTTAGGTGGATTTTCTGGAAACACCATATATTTT.

This chain links TRBV19 with TRBJ1-5; 8 bases map to TRBD1. The CDR3 totals 13 residues. Germline V gene lookup returns CDR1 LNHDA and CDR2 SQIVND (reference sequence). Trimming at V came to 7 bases and at J to 6 bases, leaving 5 bases not matched to a gene. In DNA, the CDR3 is TGTGCCAGTACAGGGGGCGAATTTCAGCCCCAGCATTTT. Its translation: CASTGGEFQPQHF.

This chain links TRBV10-3 with TRBJ1-1; no firm D call. The V end was cut by 4 bases, the J end by 2 bases, with 11 bases between. The germline V gene has CDR1 ENHRY and CDR2 SYGVKD. CDR3 length: 14 amino acids. The DNA of the CDR3 is TGTGCCATCAGTGTGGGTCAGATTAACACTGAAGCTTTCTTT. Amino acid sequence: CAISVGQINTEAFF.